The 11 T cell receptor beta chains below all came from one sample that was sequenced in a study of cytomegalovirus exposure and HLA in healthy donors. Using immunoSEQ multiplex PCR, the repertoire was profiled, and TCRdb retains in-frame clones only, with some absent. The data contain approximately 160,000 clones, 95% to 97% of them singletons. Material: PBMCs. These receptors were collected from a woman aged 18-30 years in good health and CMV-seronegative.

The chain has TRBV7-9 and TRBJ1-1; D perhaps matches TRBD1 (6 bases). CDR3 length: 14 residues. The V gene lost 1 base and the J gene lost 10 bases, with 16 bases spanning the gap. The V gene's germline CDR1 is SEHNR and CDR2 FQNEAQ (reference sequence). The CDR3 spells CASSLGNQGWGAFF. In DNA, the CDR3 is TGTGCCAGCAGCTTAGGGAATCAGGGGTGGGGAGCTTTCTTT. The full variable domain, its missing parts supplied by reference TRBV7-9 and TRBJ1-1, is DTGVSQNPRHKITKRGQNVTFRCDPISEHNRLYWYRQTLGQGPEFLTYFQNEAQLEKSRLLSDRFSAERPKGSFSTLEIQRTEQGDSAMYLCASSLGNQGWGAFFGQGTRLTVV.

The V call is TRBV7-9, the J call TRBJ1-1; D may be TRBD1 (6 bases). CDR1 and CDR2 from the germline V gene are SEHNR and FQNEAQ (reference sequence). V was shortened by 4 bases and J by 4 bases, with 10 bases between the two germline ends. CDR3 length: 13 amino acids. The CDR3 coding sequence is TGTGCCAGCAGCTATACAGGGCTCACTGAAGCTTTCTTT. Residues: CASSYTGLTEAFF.

The J gene is TRBJ1-1, the V gene TRBV4-3; 12 bases are shared with TRBD1. V was pared by 1 base and J by 0 bases, with 12 bases of the junction left unmatched. The CDR3 is 20 residues long. The germline V gene encodes CDR1 LGHNA and CDR2 YSLEER. CDR3 residues: CASSQGGTGGSLRVNTEAFF. CDR3 nucleotides: TGCGCCAGCAGCCAAGGTGGGACAGGGGGCTCTCTGAGGGTGAACACTGAAGCTTTCTTT.

This clone was recorded once. This rearrangement joins TRBV7-9 to TRBJ2-5, with D possibly matching TRBD2 (6 bases). The CDR3 spans 14 residues. Trimming cost V 2 bases and J 5 bases, with 12 bases left between them. Germline CDR1 SEHNR, CDR2 FQNEAQ (reference sequence). The CDR3 sequence is CASSLFNGGETQYF. The CDR3 DNA sequence: TGTGCCAGCAGCTTATTTAACGGAGGGGAGACCCAGTACTTC.

V and J are TRBV5-1 and TRBJ1-2; 7 bases match TRBD1. From germline, CDR1 is SGHRS and CDR2 YFSETQ. V was pared by 0 bases and J by 5 bases, with 1 base of the junction left unmatched. The CDR3 consists of 13 residues. CDR3 coding DNA: TGCGCCAGCAGCTTGGCACAGGGGTATGGCTACACCTTC. It translates to CASSLAQGYGYTF.

This chain connects TRBV5-1 to TRBJ2-7; D might be TRBD2 (5 bases). Trimming stripped 6 bases from V and 3 bases from J, with 19 bases between. The germline gives CDR1 SGHRS, CDR2 YFSETQ. This CDR3 spans 15 amino acids. The CDR3 region is CASMNPGFGVYEQYF. The CDR3 nucleotides are TGCGCCAGCATGAACCCCGGTTTCGGGGTCTACGAGCAGTACTTC.

The rearrangement uses TRBV7-9 and TRBJ1-6; 10 positions agree with TRBD1. V lost 1 base, J lost 9 bases, and 0 bases stayed unmatched. This CDR3 has 14 amino acids. Germline V CDR1 and CDR2: SEHNR, FQNEAQ (reference sequence). The CDR3 is CASSLGTGGSPLHF. CDR3 DNA sequence: TGTGCCAGCAGCTTAGGGACAGGGGGTTCACCCCTCCACTTT.

V and J are TRBV7-3 and TRBJ2-6; TRBD1 agrees at 7 bases. The CDR3 covers 18 residues. Unmatched junction bases numbered 10, after V lost 5 bases and J lost 0 bases. Germline V gene lookup returns CDR1 SGHTA and CDR2 FQGTGA. CDR3 DNA: TGTGCCAGCAGCATGACAACGACAGGGCCCTCTGGGGCCAACGTCCTGACTTTC. This gives the protein CASSMTTTGPSGANVLTF.

The J gene is TRBJ2-2, the V gene TRBV7-9; a possible D gene is TRBD1 (6 bases). This CDR3 is 15 amino acids long. Trimming removed 5 bases at V and 8 bases at J, with 18 bases between. CDR1 is SEHNR and CDR2 is FQNEAQ in the germline V gene (reference sequence). This CDR3 is CASSLRQVPRGELFF. Written as DNA, the CDR3 is TGTGCCAGCAGCCTCCGACAGGTTCCGAGGGGGGAGCTGTTTTTT.

The V and J genes are TRBV27 and TRBJ2-7; 7 nucleotides line up with TRBD2. CDR3 length: 14 amino acids. Looked up from germline, CDR1 is MNHEY and CDR2 is SMNVEV (reference sequence). The V and J ends lost 6 bases and 4 bases, in that order; junction bases with no gene match: 9. The CDR3 sequence: CASRREGPGYEQYF. CDR3 DNA: TGTGCCAGCAGGAGGGAGGGGCCGGGGTACGAGCAGTACTTC.

The chain joins TRBV14 to TRBJ1-6; D is uncertain. Germline V lookup: CDR1 SGHDN, CDR2 FVKESK. The CDR3 loop spans 16 amino acids. Between the trimmed V and J ends, which lost 4 bases and 0 bases, there was a span of 10 bases. The CDR3 is CASSPLQSSYNSPLHF. In nucleotides, the CDR3 is TGTGCCAGCAGCCCTTTACAGAGCTCCTATAATTCACCCCTCCACTTT.